The clone carrying this T cell receptor (beta chain) was observed a handful of times. Per germline, CDR1 SGHTA and CDR2 FQGNSA. The CDR3 covers 19 residues. The V gene end was trimmed by 6 bases and the J gene end by 4 bases; junction bases not matched to a gene: 16. This sample is part of a study of blood T cell repertoires in COVID-19. Study-wide context: Acute and convalescent COVID-19 specimens originated in the United States, Italy and Spain. PBMCs, B-cell-depleted T cells, or T cells were the source of the cDNA or gDNA that made up the material.

The method was immunoSEQ multiplex PCR; TCRdb's version includes in-frame clones alone and lacks a portion of them. This table holds around 220,000 clones, 80% to 90% found once. The material sequenced was peripheral blood. The chain recombines TRBV7-2 with TRBJ2-6; TRBD1 matches 9 bases. The sequence was collected from a woman aged 80 or older with acute or convalescent COVID-19. For the CDR3, the DNA is TGTGCCAGCAGTTCGTATTCCGGGACAGGGTATCTGGGGGCCAACGTCCTGACTTTC. It encodes CASSSYSGTGYLGANVLTF.